These 20 T cell receptor beta chains came from one sample sequenced in a study of blood T cells in healthy people across ages. Combining a sample-barcoded 5' primer with a J-beta primer mix, a second PCR ran for roughly 7 to 12 cycles. TCRdb re-called the 5' RACE reads with MiXCR, one entry per CDR3 protein. The sample gives under 950,000 distinct CDR3 sequences, roughly 20% of which show up once; roughly a fifth is in the top ten. The sequenced sample consisted of blood. These receptors were collected from a man aged 65 to 79 in good health.

V gene TRBV20-1 combines with J gene TRBJ1-6; possible D gene TRBD1, 5 bases. Germline V lookup: CDR1 DFQATT, CDR2 SNEGSKA (reference sequence). This CDR3 region has 16 residues. Trimming left V 0 bases short and J 4 bases short, with 13 bases between. This chain's CDR3 is CSARDRARGYNSPLHF. The CDR3, as DNA: TGCAGTGCTAGAGATCGGGCGAGGGGTTATAATTCACCCCTCCACTTT.

There are a few counts of this clonotype. CDR3 sequence reads: CASSDSGGASGTQYF. The CDR3 DNA is TGTGCCAGCAGTGATAGCGGGGGGGCAAGTGGTACGCAGTATTTT. This rearrangement joins TRBV12-3 or TRBV12-4 to TRBJ2-3; TRBD2 aligns across 11 bases. V lost 5 bases and J lost 8; bases outside the gene matches: 9. The length of the CDR3 is 15 residues.

V usage is TRBV7-2 and J usage is TRBJ1-2; weak D call: TRBD1 (6 bases). The V gene lost 5 bases and the J gene lost 7 bases, with 20 bases spanning the gap. The CDR3 is 15 residues long. Per germline, CDR1 SGHTA and CDR2 FQGNSA. Written as DNA, the CDR3 is TGTGCCAGCAGCGCTGGACAGCTTGTGTGGGGTGGCTACACCTTC. This translates into CASSAGQLVWGGYTF. Drawing the rest from reference TRBV7-2 and TRBJ1-2, the complete variable domain is GAGVSQSPSNKVTEKGKDVELRCDPISGHTALYWYRQSLGQGLEFLIYFQGNSAPDKSGLPSDRFSAERTGGSVSTLTIQRTQQEDSAVYLCASSAGQLVWGGYTFGSGTRLTVV.

This clonotype occurred a few times. This CDR3 reads CASSSLTGGASKETQYF. DNA of the CDR3: TGTGCCAGCAGTTCATTGACAGGGGGCGCGTCGAAAGAGACCCAGTACTTC. The rearrangement joins TRBV12-3 or TRBV12-4 to TRBJ2-5, with TRBD1 matching 10 bases. CDR3 size: 17 residues. V shed 4 bases and J 3 bases; nucleotides not matched to a gene: 11.

This clonotype was seen only a few times. The rearrangement uses TRBV4-2 and TRBJ1-4; D possibly corresponds to TRBD1 (6 bases). Germline V gene data show CDR1 as LGHNA and CDR2 as YNFKEQ. The CDR3 consists of 16 residues. V lost 1 base and J lost 8, with 17 bases in between. The DNA of the CDR3 is TGTGCCAGCAGCCAAGCAGGGGATGGGGTGACAGAAAAACTGTTTTTT. Translation gives CASSQAGDGVTEKLFF.

The chain carries TRBV9 and TRBJ2-3, with D tentatively TRBD1 (5 bases). Germline CDR1 and CDR2: SGDLS and YYNGEE. The CDR3 loop spans 15 amino acids. V was trimmed by 4 bases and J by 3 bases, leaving 15 bases between them. The CDR3 loop is CASSPRQILTDTQYF. The CDR3 DNA sequence: TGTGCCAGCAGCCCGCGACAGATACTTACAGATACGCAGTATTTT.

This clonotype appeared a few times. The chain recombines TRBV20-1 with TRBJ2-1, with D unresolved. The CDR3 sequence is 9 residues long. The germline V gene has CDR1 DFQATT and CDR2 SNEGSKA (reference sequence). V was pared by 5 bases and J by 10 bases, with 6 bases between. CDR3 region: CSAAREQFF. CDR3 bases: TGCAGTGCTGCCCGGGAGCAGTTCTTC.

This clonotype has a handful of counts. V is TRBV14 and J is TRBJ2-7; 10 positions agree with TRBD2. The J call may be faulty, since TRBJ2-1 better matches the DNA end. The germline gives CDR1 SGHDN, CDR2 FVKESK. There are 14 residues in the CDR3. DNA of the CDR3: TGTGCCAGCAGCCCCGGACTAGCGGTCGATGAGCAGTTCTTC. It encodes CASSPGLAVDEQFF.

V gene TRBV24-1 combines with J gene TRBJ2-3; the match to TRBD2 covers 7 bases. The CDR3 totals 15 residues. Germline lookup yields CDR1 KGHDR and CDR2 SFDVKD. V trimming: 2 bases; J trimming: 1 base; junction bases outside the gene matches: 2. Written as DNA, the CDR3 is TGTGCCACCAGTGATTCAAGCGGGGGCACAGATACGCAGTATTTT. Amino acids: CATSDSSGGTDTQYF.

In this sample, this clonotype turned up a few times. J is TRBJ2-2 and V is TRBV9, with D maybe TRBD1 (7 bases). The V end was cut by 2 bases, the J end by 1 base, with 9 bases between. The CDR3 consists of 15 residues. Germline V gives CDR1 SGDLS, CDR2 YYNGEE. The CDR3 DNA reads as TGTGCCAGCAGCGTCCAGGGGGGGAACACCGGGGAGCTGTTTTTT. Its translation is CASSVQGGNTGELFF.

In regard to this clonotype: One end of the junction does not line up with germline, which may come from a read error. The chain links TRBV6-1 to TRBJ1-2; D remains unclear. Germline V CDR1 and CDR2: MNHNS, SASEGT. The CDR3 runs 12 residues. The chain's CDR3 is CASSEAIFGVSF. The CDR3, as DNA: TGTGCCAGCAGTGAAGCGATCTTTGGGGTCTCCTTC.

This clonotype occurred a few times. The chain has TRBV5-1 and TRBJ2-1; 13 bases are a match to TRBD2. The length of the CDR3 is 17 residues. J lost 0 bases, V lost 4 bases, and 4 bases had no gene match. The germline V gene encodes CDR1 SGHRS and CDR2 YFSETQ. CDR3 coding DNA: TGCGCCAGCAGCCAAGGACTAGCGGGGGCCTCCTACAATGAGCAGTTCTTC. The encoded protein is CASSQGLAGASYNEQFF.

The chain uses TRBV12-3 or TRBV12-4 and TRBJ1-2; TRBD1 is a possible D gene (6 bases). V lost 5 bases, J lost 2 bases, and 12 bases lay in between. The CDR3 has 14 residues. The CDR3 bases are TGTGCCAGCAGTCCGGGACAATCGAACTATGGCTACACCTTC. Amino acids: CASSPGQSNYGYTF.

The chain combines TRBV3-1 with TRBJ2-3; the D gene is possibly TRBD2 (5 bases). The CDR3 has 13 residues. V dropped 4 bases and J dropped 4 bases, with 9 bases sitting between them. CDR1 LGHDT and CDR2 YNNKEL come from the germline V gene (reference sequence). CDR3 DNA sequence: TGTGCCAGCAGCCTCAATAGCGCAGATACGCAGTATTTT. The encoded protein is CASSLNSADTQYF.

The genes are TRBV6-5 and TRBJ2-2; TRBD2 might be the D (5 bases). The CDR3 consists of 15 residues. V was pared by 2 bases and J by 0 bases, with 7 bases between. Germline-derived CDR1 and CDR2 are MNHEY and SVGAGI. CDR3 nucleotide sequence: TGTGCCAGCAGTTACCCCGGGGCGAACACCGGGGAGCTGTTTTTT. Translated, it gives CASSYPGANTGELFF.

This clonotype was counted a few times. One junction end does not reproduce the germline sequence, and a read error may be involved. The rearrangement joins TRBV11-2 to TRBJ2-1, with TRBD2 as a possible D gene (6 bases). This CDR3 is built from 15 residues. Looked up from germline, CDR1 is SGHAT and CDR2 is FQNNGV. Here the CDR3 reads CAGSLASDGGREQFF. The CDR3 nucleotides read TGTGCCGGCAGCTTAGCTTCTGACGGGGGTAGGGAGCAGTTCTTC. The entire variable domain, with the rest obtained from reference TRBV11-2 and TRBJ2-1, is as follows: EAGVAQSPRYKIIEKRQSVAFWCNPISGHATLYWYQQILGQGPKLLIQFQNNGVVDDSQLPKDRFSAERLKGVDSTLKIQPAKLEDSAVYLCAGSLASDGGREQFFGPGTRLTVL.

This clonotype was observed a handful of times. The rearrangement links TRBV6-1 to TRBJ2-1; D not certain. The assigned J gene may be wrong: the sequence end matches TRBJ2-7 better. The CDR3 is 16 residues long. Germline lookup yields CDR1 MNHNS and CDR2 SASEGT. The CDR3 bases are TGTGCCAGCACCTCCGATATGGTACAAACCCTCTACGAGCAGTACTTC. This encodes CASTSDMVQTLYEQYF.

This clonotype was counted a few times. The gene calls are TRBV12-3 or TRBV12-4 and TRBJ2-5, with 9 bases aligning to TRBD1. The CDR3 has 15 residues. Trimming at V came to 2 bases and at J to 5 bases, leaving 6 bases not matched to a gene. The CDR3 here is CASSLSRDRVETQYF. The CDR3 nucleotides are TGTGCCAGCAGTTTAAGTAGGGACAGGGTGGAGACCCAGTACTTC.

J is TRBJ1-3 and V is TRBV20-1; no clear D gene. Per the germline V gene, CDR1 is DFQATT and CDR2 is SNEGSKA (reference sequence). This CDR3 has 13 amino acids. The V and J ends lost 7 bases and 0 bases respectively, with 10 bases between them. CDR3 amino acids: CSVMGPSGNTIYF. CDR3 DNA: TGCAGTGTTATGGGCCCCTCTGGAAACACCATATATTTT.

This chain joins TRBV6-6 and TRBJ2-2, with D perhaps matching TRBD2 (5 bases). Per germline, CDR1 MNHNY and CDR2 SVGAGI (reference sequence). The length of the CDR3 is 15 residues. V was cut by 2 bases and J by 2 bases, with 9 bases left in between. CDR3 bases: TGTGCCAGCAGTTACATACGGGGAAACACCGGGGAGCTGTTTTTT. Protein: CASSYIRGNTGELFF.